What follows describes a single TCR beta chain. Its target is unknown. Next came a second PCR, run for roughly 6 to 11 cycles, which used a sample-barcoded 5' primer along with a J-beta primer mix. One entry per CDR3 protein, called by TCRdb with MiXCR from the 5' RACE reads. The profile shows roughly 800,000 distinct CDR3 sequences, roughly 60% of them singletons. The data were obtained in a study of blood T cells in healthy people across ages. The sample, roughly 9.5 milliliters of peripheral blood, was drawn from each donor. Germline assignment: CDR1 SGHRS and CDR2 YFSETQ. The CDR3 length is 13 residues. V was trimmed by 1 base and J by 9 bases, leaving 11 bases between them. Study results and limitations: Estimates drawn from one million T cells were deemed to understate diversity. Compared with aged donors, long-lived donors showed fewer expanded clones, suggesting selection.

This clonotype was obtained from a young man in good health. The V call is TRBV5-1, the J call TRBJ2-1, with unresolved D. Source material: blood. The CDR3 loop reads CASSLILVGEQFF. CDR3 sequence (DNA): TGCGCCAGCAGCTTGATCCTAGTCGGTGAGCAGTTCTTC.